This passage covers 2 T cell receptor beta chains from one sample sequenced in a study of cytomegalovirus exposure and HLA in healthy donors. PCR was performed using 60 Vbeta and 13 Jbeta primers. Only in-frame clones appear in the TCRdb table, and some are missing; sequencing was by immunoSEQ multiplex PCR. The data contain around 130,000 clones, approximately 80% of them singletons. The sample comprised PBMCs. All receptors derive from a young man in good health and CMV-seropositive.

CDR3 nucleotide sequence: TGCGCCAGCAGCCAAGATATACTCGTGACAGTAGATTCACCCCTCCACTTT. Its translation: CASSQDILVTVDSPLHF. The V call is TRBV4-1, the J call TRBJ1-6; tentative D call: TRBD1 (5 bases). The V end was cut by 0 bases, the J end by 8 bases, with 17 bases between. The CDR3 sequence is 17 residues long. The germline V gene encodes CDR1 MGHRA and CDR2 YSYEKL.

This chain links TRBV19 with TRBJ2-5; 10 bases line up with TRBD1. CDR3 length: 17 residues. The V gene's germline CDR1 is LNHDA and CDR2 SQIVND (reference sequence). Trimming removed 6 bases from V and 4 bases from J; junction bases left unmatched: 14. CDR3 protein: CASSHPLGTGAGETQYF. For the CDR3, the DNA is TGTGCCAGTAGCCACCCTCTCGGGACAGGGGCAGGAGAGACCCAGTACTTC.